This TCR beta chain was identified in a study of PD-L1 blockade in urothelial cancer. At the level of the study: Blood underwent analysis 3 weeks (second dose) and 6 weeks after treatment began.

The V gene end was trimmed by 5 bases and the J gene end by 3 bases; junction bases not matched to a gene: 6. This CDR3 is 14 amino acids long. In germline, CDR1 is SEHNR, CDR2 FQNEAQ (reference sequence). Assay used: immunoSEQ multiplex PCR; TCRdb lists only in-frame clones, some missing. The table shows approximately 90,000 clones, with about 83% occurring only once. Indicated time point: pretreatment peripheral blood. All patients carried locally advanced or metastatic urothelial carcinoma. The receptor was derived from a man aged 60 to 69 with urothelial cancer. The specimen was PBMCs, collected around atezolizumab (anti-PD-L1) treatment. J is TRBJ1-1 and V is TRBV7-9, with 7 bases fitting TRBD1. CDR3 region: CASSIGQDHTEAFF. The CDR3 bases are TGTGCCAGCAGCATTGGACAGGACCACACTGAAGCTTTCTTT.